One and the same sample provided the 30 T cell receptor beta chains below, sequenced in a study of response to subunit inactivated influenza vaccine. TCRdb re-called the RT-PCR reads through MiXCR, storing one row per CDR3 protein. Among over 750,000 distinct CDR3 sequences, about 20% were seen once, and the ten largest hold 10%. This sample comprised PBMCs from blood, obtained 5 days after vaccination. The receptors derive from a man aged 50-59 years who received an inactivated influenza vaccine.

The chain couples TRBV29-1 to TRBJ2-7; D is perhaps TRBD2 (5 bases). V was shortened by 4 bases and J by 6 bases, with 13 bases between the two germline ends. The CDR3 extends over 12 amino acids. Germline assignment: CDR1 SQVTM and CDR2 ANQGSEA. The CDR3 DNA sequence: TGCAGCGTTGCCGCCGCGGGTCCCGAGCAGTACTTC. Translated, it gives CSVAAAGPEQYF.

There are many counts of this clonotype. The chain is built from TRBV29-1 and TRBJ2-1, with D possibly TRBD2 on 7 matching bases. The CDR3 loop spans 14 amino acids. Per the germline V gene, CDR1 is SQVTM and CDR2 is ANQGSEA. V gave up 3 bases and J gave up 8 bases, with 17 bases separating them. CDR3 sequence: CSVEGRGAIYEQFF. The CDR3 DNA follows: TGCAGCGTTGAGGGTCGGGGGGCAATCTATGAGCAGTTCTTC.

About this clonotype: The final CDR3 position lacks the conserved phenylalanine or tryptophan, pointing to a likely read error. V usage is TRBV6-1 and J usage is TRBJ2-1; possible D gene TRBD2, 5 bases. CDR3 length: 14 residues. The ends were cut back, 2 bases at V and 5 bases at J, with 10 bases in the middle. The germline gives CDR1 MNHNS, CDR2 SASEGT. The CDR3 sequence: CASSETSLNNEQFY. CDR3 in DNA: TGTGCCAGCAGTGAAACTAGTTTGAACAATGAGCAGTTCTAC.

This clonotype was seen a few times. The chain recombines TRBV5-1 with TRBJ1-1; TRBD1 might be the D (5 bases). V gave up 1 base and J gave up 0 bases, with 7 bases separating them. The CDR3 has 14 amino acids. Germline V gene data show CDR1 as SGHRS and CDR2 as YFSETQ. The CDR3 DNA reads as TGCGCCAGCAGCTTGCCAGGGTTGAACACTGAAGCTTTCTTT. Translating gives CASSLPGLNTEAFF.

This clonotype has only a few counts. The rearrangement joins TRBV27 to TRBJ2-1, with TRBD1 matching over 9 bases. The CDR3 has 14 residues. Germline lookup yields CDR1 MNHEY and CDR2 SMNVEV (reference sequence). Losses at the gene ends were 9 bases for V and 7 bases for J; bases not matched to a gene: 10. CDR3 nucleotides: TGTGCCAGTCGCGTCGGGACAGGGTGGAATGAGCAGTTCTTC. This translates into CASRVGTGWNEQFF.

This clonotype was picked up many times. The V and J genes are TRBV6-1 and TRBJ2-1, with 10 bases identical to TRBD2. CDR3 length: 14 residues. Germline V lookup: CDR1 MNHNS, CDR2 SASEGT. Trimming cost V 5 bases and J 3 bases; bases outside gene matches: 1. Here the CDR3 DNA reads TGTGCCAGCAGTAAGCGGGGGGGCTACAATGAGCAGTTCTTC. This codes for CASSKRGGYNEQFF.

This chain links TRBV12-3 or TRBV12-4 with TRBJ1-1; D remains ambiguous. This CDR3 is 13 amino acids long. V lost 3 bases and J 4 bases, leaving 9 bases between the germline ends. The DNA for the CDR3 is TGTGCCAGCAGTTTTAGCCCTGGCACTGAAGCTTTCTTT. Encoded protein: CASSFSPGTEAFF.

At least ten counts were recorded for this clonotype. This rearrangement joins TRBV29-1 to TRBJ2-1; D unclear. With 4 bases removed from V and 2 bases from J, the gap between germline ends came to 3 bases. CDR3 size: 11 residues. Germline-derived CDR1 and CDR2 are SQVTM and ANQGSEA. Here the CDR3 DNA reads TGCAGCGTTGTTACCTACAATGAGCAGTTCTTC. This translates into CSVVTYNEQFF.

This clonotype was picked up a small number of times. Here the CDR3 DNA reads TGTGCCAGCAGCAAATGGAGCCAGGCAAAGGCGCAGTATTTT. It is translated as CASSKWSQAKAQYF. The gene calls are TRBV21-1 and TRBJ2-3. TRBV21-1 is a pseudogene segment. The CDR3 runs to 14 residues.

The V call is TRBV20-1, the J call TRBJ1-4; D uncertain. CDR3 length: 13 amino acids. Germline CDR1 and CDR2: DFQATT and SNEGSKA (reference sequence). Between the trimmed V and J ends, which lost 4 bases and 0 bases, there was a span of 6 bases. CDR3 amino acids: CSANDATNEKLFF. In DNA, the CDR3 is TGCAGTGCTAACGACGCAACTAATGAAAAACTGTTTTTT.

V gene TRBV5-6 combines with J gene TRBJ1-1; D gene ambiguous. The V and J ends lost 2 bases and 4 bases respectively, with 9 bases between them. The V gene's germline CDR1 is SGHDT and CDR2 YYEEEE. There are 13 residues in the CDR3. Written as DNA, the CDR3 is TGTGCCAGCAGCTTAGGACGGCTCACTGAAGCTTTCTTT. It encodes CASSLGRLTEAFF.

This clonotype was found a few times. V and J are TRBV5-1 and TRBJ2-1, with 7 bases aligning to TRBD1. This CDR3 has 14 amino acids. V shed 3 bases and J 5 bases; nucleotides not matched to a gene: 5. Germline V lookup: CDR1 SGHRS, CDR2 YFSETQ. DNA for the CDR3: TGCGCCAGCAGCTCCCAGGGACAGAACAATGAGCAGTTCTTC. It specifies CASSSQGQNNEQFF.

The V call is TRBV6-1, the J call TRBJ1-5; D is unclear. With 3 bases removed from V and 5 bases from J, the gap between germline ends came to 14 bases. The CDR3 is 15 amino acids. Germline CDR1 MNHNS, CDR2 SASEGT. The CDR3 bases are TGTGCCAGCAGTGATGGGAGGACCTACTATCAGCCCCAGCATTTT. This sequence encodes CASSDGRTYYQPQHF.

In this sample, this clonotype turned up a few times. The rearrangement links TRBV12-3 or TRBV12-4 to TRBJ2-3; D could derive from TRBD1 or TRBD2 (5 bases each). V gave up 5 bases and J gave up 2 bases, with 14 bases separating them. This CDR3 is built from 15 residues. Written as DNA, the CDR3 is TGTGCCAGCAGTCCTCTCCCGGGGCCCACAGATACGCAGTATTTT. This sequence encodes CASSPLPGPTDTQYF.

This clonotype was observed a few times. V is TRBV5-1 and J is TRBJ2-2; 7 nucleotides match TRBD1. Per germline, CDR1 SGHRS and CDR2 YFSETQ. CDR3 length: 14 residues. V lost 4 bases, J lost 7 bases, and 7 bases stayed unmatched. CDR3 loop: CASSTQGFGGELFF. CDR3 sequence (DNA): TGCGCCAGCAGCACACAGGGGTTTGGCGGGGAGCTGTTTTTT.

This clonotype was counted many times. The V and J genes are TRBV11-1 and TRBJ2-1, with 11 bases aligning to TRBD2. Germline-derived CDR1 and CDR2 are SGHAT and FQDESV (reference sequence). Trimming at V came to 4 bases and at J to 6 bases, leaving 14 bases not matched to a gene. The CDR3 runs 18 residues. CDR3 nucleotide sequence: TGTGCCAGCAGCTCTGCCCCAATAGCGGGAGGGCCTCGCAATGAGCAGTTCTTC. It is translated as CASSSAPIAGGPRNEQFF.

This clonotype has just a few counts. This CDR3 is CSAGAVYNEQFF. The CDR3 DNA follows: TGCAGTGCGGGGGCGGTCTACAATGAGCAGTTCTTC. This rearrangement joins TRBV20-1 to TRBJ2-1; TRBD1 is a possible D gene (6 bases). Germline values: CDR1 DFQATT, CDR2 SNEGSKA (reference sequence). V lost 6 bases and J 3 bases, leaving 9 bases between the germline ends. There are 12 residues in the CDR3.

This clonotype showed up just a few times. The V gene is TRBV12-3 or TRBV12-4, the J gene TRBJ1-1, with D maybe TRBD1 (5 bases). The germline V and J ends were trimmed by 5 bases and 5 bases, with 12 bases remaining between them. The CDR3 length is 13 residues. Here the CDR3 reads CASSRGGRTEAFF. The CDR3 bases are TGTGCCAGCAGTCGGGGGGGGAGGACTGAAGCTTTCTTT.

This clonotype has a handful of counts. The DNA of the CDR3 is TGTGCCAGCAGCTTTAGTCCCTTTTTCGGGCAGTACTTC. Residues: CASSFSPFFGQYF. The chain combines TRBV7-9 with TRBJ2-7; D is unclear. Germline V lookup: CDR1 SEHNR, CDR2 FQNEAQ (reference sequence). V lost 3 bases, J lost 9 bases, and 15 bases lay in between. The CDR3 runs to 13 residues.

This chain links TRBV7-3 with TRBJ2-7; no clear D. CDR3 length: 15 amino acids. V was shortened by 4 bases and J by 0 bases, with 13 bases between the two germline ends. CDR1 and CDR2 (germline): SGHTA, FQGTGA. CDR3 bases: TGTGCCAGCAGCTCTAAAGGCAGTCACTCCTACGAGCAGTACTTC. Amino acids: CASSSKGSHSYEQYF.

The chain recombines TRBV28 with TRBJ1-2; possibly TRBD1 for D (5 bases). V was shortened by 3 bases and J by 2 bases, with 10 bases between the two germline ends. The length of the CDR3 is 14 residues. Germline lookup yields CDR1 MDHEN and CDR2 SYDVKM. The DNA for the CDR3 is TGTGCCAGCAGTTTGGCAGGGCCAAACTATGGCTACACCTTC. Residues: CASSLAGPNYGYTF.

This chain uses TRBV20-1 with TRBJ2-2; 8 bases line up with TRBD2. Germline V gene sequence: CDR1 DFQATT, CDR2 SNEGSKA (reference sequence). V dropped 3 bases and J dropped 6; count of bases not matched to a gene: 3. The CDR3 is 13 amino acids. As DNA, the CDR3 is TGCAGTGCTAGCGGGGGGGCGTCCGGGGAGCTGTTTTTT. This codes for CSASGGASGELFF.

There are many counts of this clonotype. This chain uses TRBV20-1 with TRBJ1-1; TRBD1 agrees at 11 bases. Germline loops: CDR1 DFQATT, CDR2 SNEGSKA (reference sequence). V trimming: 4 bases; J trimming: 6 bases; junction bases outside the gene matches: 7. The CDR3 has 14 amino acids. The CDR3 region has the DNA TGCAGTGCTAAAGGGACAGGGGGTTTCGCTGAAGCTTTCTTT. Its translation: CSAKGTGGFAEAFF.

The rearrangement links TRBV27 to TRBJ2-7; no clear D. The germline gives CDR1 MNHEY, CDR2 SMNVEV (reference sequence). This CDR3 has 13 residues. The V end lost 6 bases, the J end lost 1 base, and 10 bases lay between the germline ends. CDR3 loop: CASSHDGSYEQYF. For the CDR3, the DNA is TGTGCCAGCAGCCATGATGGTTCCTACGAGCAGTACTTC.

This clonotype came up a few times. This chain uses TRBV20-1 with TRBJ2-4; tentatively, D is TRBD1 or TRBD2 (5 bases each). CDR3 size: 14 residues. Per the germline V gene, CDR1 is DFQATT and CDR2 is SNEGSKA (reference sequence). Trimming pared 3 bases from V and 4 bases from J, leaving 13 bases between. For the CDR3, the DNA is TGCAGTGCTAGCGGGGCCCGAGGAAAAAACATTCAGTACTTC. This codes for CSASGARGKNIQYF.

The J gene is TRBJ2-5, the V gene TRBV12-3 or TRBV12-4, with D hard to call. This CDR3 contains 13 residues. V was cut by 6 bases and J by 2 bases, with 10 bases left in between. The CDR3 nucleotides are TGTGCCAGCAGCCCGAACTGGCAAGAGACCCAGTACTTC. It yields the protein CASSPNWQETQYF.

At least ten counts were recorded for this clonotype. This chain joins TRBV11-2 and TRBJ2-7, with 9 bases matching TRBD1. V shed 1 base and J 2 bases; nucleotides not matched to a gene: 3. Per germline, CDR1 SGHAT and CDR2 FQNNGV. The CDR3 is 15 residues long. The DNA of the CDR3 is TGTGCCAGCAGCTTAGTGGGGACAGGGCCCTACGAGCAGTACTTC. Residues: CASSLVGTGPYEQYF.

This clonotype was counted a few times. The DNA of the CDR3 is TGTGCCAGCAGTTCGGACGGTAACACCGGGGAGCTGTTTTTT. Translation gives CASSSDGNTGELFF. The chain couples TRBV6-5 to TRBJ2-2; no reliable D call. Trimming pared 4 bases from V and 2 bases from J, leaving 8 bases between. This CDR3 region has 14 residues. The germline V gene has CDR1 MNHEY and CDR2 SVGAGI.

The table lists this clonotype with many counts. This chain joins TRBV12-3 or TRBV12-4 and TRBJ2-2, with TRBD1 matching 9 bases. Trimming removed 6 bases from V and 6 bases from J; junction bases left unmatched: 11. The CDR3 extends over 16 amino acids. The CDR3 protein is CASRTTGGSLAGELFF. The CDR3 region has the DNA TGTGCCAGCAGAACGACAGGGGGGTCGCTCGCCGGGGAGCTGTTTTTT.

The V call is TRBV6-5, the J call TRBJ1-5; D is unclear. The germline gives CDR1 MNHEY, CDR2 SVGAGI. The germline V and J ends were trimmed by 4 bases and 7 bases, with 14 bases remaining between them. The CDR3 is 14 residues long. The CDR3 nucleotides read TGTGCCAGCAGTTCTCCGTTCGAGGTCCAGCCCCAGCATTTT. It yields the protein CASSSPFEVQPQHF.